This T cell receptor (beta chain) was found in a study of regulatory T cells in long-lasting Graves disease (dated by TCRdb to about 2021). About the investigation overall: In the newly diagnosed Graves' disease group, patients had been taking antithyroid drugs for less than 3 months. Persistent Graves' disease patients were compared with newly diagnosed Graves' disease patients by peripheral blood TCR sequencing and RNA sequencing. A total of around 33 samples underwent TCR sequencing, from about 13 patients with persistent Graves' disease and 20 or so patients with newly diagnosed Graves' disease. The study was conducted in China and was registered as a clinical trial.

A distance of 10 bases separates the germline ends of V and J, which lose 0 bases and 0 bases respectively. The CDR3 sequence holds 16 residues, the cysteine and phenylalanine included. The retained sequence is limited to the CDR3, 48 bases, with the frame set at the first base. CDR1 and CDR2, per the germline V gene, are KGHSH and LQKENI. At least ten counts were recorded for this clonotype. The antigen it recognizes is unknown. No much larger clone is present one base from it, and per-base qualities are unavailable. Results and caveats for the whole study, not just this receptor: Compared with newly diagnosed patients, persistent Graves' disease patients had lower TCR Shannon entropy and fewer highly expanded clones, which suggests clonal expansion. Sequencing and analysis were restricted to the TCR beta chain. Because the primary lesion, thyroid tissue, could not be accessed, the study looked at peripheral blood alone. TRBV28, TRBJ1-2 and TRBJ2-5 were preferentially used in persistent disease, while TRBV20-1 and TRBJ2-1 were favored in newly diagnosed disease. As a limitation, the authors acknowledged that the small sample size may reduce accuracy. Patients with persistent disease shared more public clonotypes (over 2,500) than newly diagnosed patients did (more than 900).

Library method: multiplex PCR. Sequenced using an Illumina HiSeq 4000. CDR3 regions were amplified by Arm-PCR with iRepertoire HTBI primers to construct TCR beta libraries. Gel purification was performed on PCR products prior to sequencing. The published analysis was carried out like this. Across samples, about 63 TRBV and 15 or so TRBJ segments were identified and used for gene usage analysis of CDR3 amino acid clonotypes. Filtered high-quality paired reads were merged into contigs using COPE and FqMerger. BLAST was used to align contigs to the IMGT TRBV, TRBD and TRBJ reference genes, and CDR3 was defined following IMGT. Highly expanded clones were defined as clonotypes with a frequency above 0.1%. Shannon entropy served as the measure of repertoire diversity, while the Gini coefficient captured V-J evenness. Public clonotypes were defined as clonotypes shared by more than one individual. Using fastp at Q25 and MiXCR, TCRdb reprocessed the public reads and kept productive beta chains. A single entry per CDR3 protein holds the most common genes and DNA from its merged rows. In this record, the V and J calls reflect TCRdb's handling and not the investigators' own analysis. The sample table records about 560,000 distinct CDR3 sequences; around 16% of these occur just once. Of the sample, around 12% falls within the top ten clones.

The time point label on this specimen signifies: newly diagnosed GD, antithyroid drugs for less than 3 months. RNA was extracted from PBMCs in TRIzol for both TCR sequencing and RNA sequencing. Graves' disease was diagnosed according to American Thyroid Association guidelines. Recruitment of patients was carried out at an endocrinology department in Xi'an, China. Each patient gave 8.5 to 9.5 milliliters of peripheral blood, collected in an EDTA anticoagulant tube. Ficoll Paque Plus density gradient separation was used to isolate PBMCs, and no further T cell sorting was performed. An Agilent 2100 Bioanalyzer and agarose gel were used to check RNA quality, while a NanoDrop 2000 measured RNA concentration. These data were likewise used in another study, on T cells in Graves' hyperthyroidism and ophthalmopathy. The second study's paper adds: A patient counted as having stable Graves' hyperthyroidism if no progression to ophthalmopathy occurred over 18 months of follow-up. Hyperthyroidism patients were newly diagnosed, had a disease duration of under 2 months, and were aged 18 to 65 years. The study excluded patients with uncontrolled infections, other autoimmune diseases, pregnancy or lactation. Diagnoses were established on the basis of clinical symptoms, serum thyroxine and TRAb, thyroid ultrasound, and orbital computed tomography. The first round of RT-PCR for the TCR CDR3 was performed with the HTBI primer set and the Qiagen OneStep RT-PCR kit. Most expanded thyroid clonotypes (frequency above 0.001) were also detected in blood, suggesting blood repertoires may reflect thyroid immune responses. In cross-validation, a model built on a 13 V-J signature told ophthalmopathy apart from stable hyperthyroidism with less than 90% sensitivity and about 81% specificity, and in testing the same model reached 80%/75%. In validation, the model predicted progression to ophthalmopathy a median of roughly 6.1 months before onset, with roughly 70% sensitivity and roughly 73% specificity. To identify distinguishing TCR V-J signatures, a discovery cohort of roughly 100 patients was used, comprising roughly 45 with Graves' ophthalmopathy and approximately 58 with stable Graves' hyperthyroidism. An independent validation cohort of 18 to 20 hyperthyroidism patients and 17 patients who later progressed to ophthalmopathy tested prospective prediction of ophthalmopathy. For training and testing, the 100 or so patients in the discovery cohort were randomly divided in a 7:3 ratio. Thyroid tissue and blood T-cell repertoires from roughly six Graves' hyperthyroidism patients were also compared in the study. Following sampling, methimazole starting at 30 mg daily was given to hyperthyroidism patients, and high-dose intravenous methylprednisolone was given to ophthalmopathy patients. Libraries were constructed in a second round of multiplex PCR, after which size selection and purification were carried out. Sequencing of the libraries was done on an Illumina HiSeq2000 using paired-end 100 bp reads. SOAPnuke was used to process the raw data, throwing out any read that contained adapters or uncalled bases, had a mean Phred below 15, or lacked an exact constant-primer or identifier match. COPE v1.2.5 was used to merge high-quality paired reads, and clonotypes were defined as unique nucleotide sequences. MiTCR v1.1 was used to align clonotypes to the IMGT TRBV, TRBD and TRBJ reference segments. The analysis was restricted to V-J combinations with a frequency above 0.0001, which together covered roughly 99% of the repertoires. A TCS score was defined as the ratio between F50 (clonal expansion) and ExV (chaos), using BLOSUM62-based TCRdist between CDR3 peptides within each V-J. Welch's t-statistics and random forest reduced 514 V-J features to roughly 13, which were used in a naive Bayes classifier (R e1071). No statistical method was used to fix the sample size in advance, and group allocation was not hidden from the investigators. The paper reports TCR Vbeta CDR3 sequencing of some 140 peripheral blood samples: under 45 ophthalmopathy, fewer than 80 hyperthyroidism and 17 progressor patients.

The TCR comes from a man younger than 35 with Graves disease. Donor details come from another sample of the same person, matched by shared clones. The input for sequencing was peripheral blood mononuclear cells (PBMCs), taken at new diagnosis, from a patient treated with antithyroid drugs. The chain is encoded by TRBV18 joined to TRBJ2-3; the best D guess is TRBD2, with 6 bases matching. The bases read TGTGCCAGCTCACCACCGGAGGAGGGGAGCACAGATACGCAGTATTTT. This is translated as CASSPPEEGSTDTQYF.